Shown below are 7 T cell receptor beta chains from a single sample sequenced in a study of shared clonotypes between healthy human individuals. Sequencing was performed with immunoSEQ multiplex PCR; in TCRdb, only in-frame clones are kept and a portion is missing. This sample has some 1 million clones; about 74% occur once, and the top ten carry about 1.5%. Sequenced sample: memory CD4+ T cells sorted from blood. Subset described: CD45RA-negative fraction. The receptors come from a young man in good health.

The rearrangement uses TRBV19 and TRBJ1-4; no firm D call. The CDR3 is 13 amino acids. Trimming stripped 6 bases from V and 7 bases from J, with 12 bases between. Germline-derived CDR1 and CDR2 are LNHDA and SQIVND (reference sequence). The chain's CDR3 is CASSSRAVEKLFF. The CDR3 DNA is TGTGCCAGTAGCAGCCGCGCGGTTGAAAAACTGTTTTTT.

CDR3 sequence (DNA): TGTGCCAGCAGTTCCCCTAGCGGGAGAGGGTCAGATACGCAGTATTTT. This encodes CASSSPSGRGSDTQYF. The chain employs TRBV27 and TRBJ2-3; 10 bases are shared with TRBD2. V trimming: 4 bases; J trimming: 4 bases; junction bases outside the gene matches: 8. The V gene's germline CDR1 is MNHEY and CDR2 SMNVEV (reference sequence). This CDR3 is built from 16 residues.

V gene TRBV28 combines with J gene TRBJ2-7, with 9 positions matching TRBD1. Germline values: CDR1 MDHEN, CDR2 SYDVKM. The CDR3 totals 14 residues. The V gene end was trimmed by 7 bases and the J gene end by 7 bases; junction bases not matched to a gene: 11. The CDR3 DNA is TGTGCCAGCATCCCGGGACAGGGCCTAGGGGAGCAGTACTTC. As protein: CASIPGQGLGEQYF.

The chain uses TRBV6-5 and TRBJ1-1; a weak D match, TRBD1 (6 bases). There are 14 residues in the CDR3. CDR1 and CDR2 from the germline V gene are MNHEY and SVGAGI. Trimming stripped 6 bases from V and 5 bases from J, with 16 bases between. The CDR3 DNA is TGTGCCAGCAGACCTCCCAGGGGCGGTACTGAAGCTTTCTTT. Its translation is CASRPPRGGTEAFF.

The count of this clone is one. V is TRBV4-1 and J is TRBJ1-2; 8 bases fit TRBD1. The CDR3 totals 13 residues. V lost 8 bases and J lost 7; bases outside the gene matches: 9. Germline V gives CDR1 MGHRA, CDR2 YSYEKL. DNA of the CDR3: TGCGCCAGCTGGGACAGGTTTTTGGGTGGCTACACCTTC. Its protein is CASWDRFLGGYTF.

As concerns this clone: In the same sample, other DNA sequences code for this CDR3. The V call is TRBV5-4, the J call TRBJ1-4; TRBD1 might be the D (5 bases). V lost 4 bases and J 1 base, leaving 8 bases between the germline ends. This CDR3 is built from 14 residues. Germline CDR1 is SGHNT and CDR2 is YYREEE (reference sequence). In nucleotides, the CDR3 is TGTGCCAGCAGCCCGGGGGTAACTAATGAAAAACTGTTTTTT. It yields the protein CASSPGVTNEKLFF.

The chain combines TRBV18 with TRBJ1-1, with 9 positions matching TRBD1. Germline loops: CDR1 KGHSH, CDR2 LQKENI. The CDR3 is 13 residues long. The J segment lost 7 bases and the V segment lost 4 bases, leaving 4 bases of the junction unmatched. CDR3 region: CASSQGQGIEAFF. In DNA, the CDR3 is TGTGCCAGCTCACAGGGACAGGGCATTGAAGCTTTCTTT.